The source of this T cell receptor (beta chain) is a study of CD8+CD57+ T cells in acquired aplastic anemia. Those patients picked for sequencing had displayed CD8+CD57+ cell expansion on flow cytometry. CDR3 and TCR beta VDJ profiling relied on genomic DNA as the template. TCRdb fed the reads into MiXCR, producing one record per CDR3 protein. The sample yields approximately 200,000 distinct CDR3 sequences, roughly 45% seen once. The table lists this clonotype with many counts. V dropped 1 base and J dropped 8 bases, with 9 bases sitting between them. This CDR3 has 13 residues. The germline CDR1 and CDR2 sequences are SGHKS and YYEKEE (reference sequence).

The clonotype comes from a human donor with aplastic anemia. The specimen was sorted CD4+, CD8+, or CD8+CD57+ T cells (not recorded which) from PBMCs. The chain recombines TRBV5-5 with TRBJ1-4; D unresolved. The CDR3 DNA reads TGTGCCAGCAGCTTGATGGCTGACGAAAAACTGTTTTTT. It codes for CASSLMADEKLFF.